This T cell receptor (beta chain) derives from a study of T-cell reconstitution after alpha-beta-depleted transplantation in children. Overall study results and limits: Surviving recipient T cells and thymic progenitors accounted for the high day-60 TCRbeta diversity observed in some patients. Reportedly, only several hundred clones from non-depleted graft cells drove alpha-beta T-cell counts at about two months.

Preparation of the TCRbeta library used unique molecular identifiers. TCRdb analysed the PCR reads with MiXCR anew, one entry per CDR3 protein. The sample lists around 100,000 distinct CDR3 sequences; around 10% were seen once. The V end was cut by 3 bases, the J end by 7 bases, with 10 bases between. CDR3 length: 13 residues. Per germline, CDR1 LGHDT and CDR2 YNNKEL (reference sequence). About this clonotype itself: Its target is not known.

Sequences were derived from PBMCs, sampled before TCRalphabeta/CD19-depleted stem cell transplant. The TCR sequence derives from a boy between 2 and 15 years old with acute lymphoblastic leukemia, due to receive a stem cell transplant. The chain carries TRBV3-1 and TRBJ2-1, with unresolved D. The CDR3 sequence is CASSHFYVNEQFF. CDR3 bases: TGTGCCAGCAGCCACTTTTACGTGAATGAGCAGTTCTTC.